The clone carrying this T cell receptor (beta chain) was seen at least ten times. Its matching antigen is unknown. The data were taken from a study of Graves' ophthalmopathy and Graves' hyperthyroidism. At the level of the study: Stable hyperthyroidism referred to disease that showed no ophthalmopathy within 18 months of follow-up.

Notes on the study in general: Stable hyperthyroidism and ophthalmopathy were told apart by a 13-signature model, which achieved about 88% sensitivity and approximately 82% specificity.

Germline CDR1 SGDLS, CDR2 YYNGEE. CDR3 length: 13 residues. Between the trimmed V and J ends, which lost 0 bases and 7 bases, there was a span of 8 bases. As the template, RNA transcripts were used to amplify TCR beta CDR3 regions. The library came from an HTBI-primed first-round RT-PCR and a second-round multiplex PCR. TCRdb re-derived calls from the multiplex PCR reads in MiXCR, one entry per CDR3 protein. The sample holds about 550,000 distinct CDR3 sequences, 35% to 45% seen once. The TCR originated in an adult man with Graves' hyperthyroidism. Sequencing used peripheral blood or thyroid tissue (not recorded which). V gene TRBV9 combines with J gene TRBJ1-5; maybe TRBD1 (5 bases). CDR3 DNA: TGTGCCAGCAGCGTAGCTTCAGGGCAGCCCCAGCATTTT. Protein product: CASSVASGQPQHF.